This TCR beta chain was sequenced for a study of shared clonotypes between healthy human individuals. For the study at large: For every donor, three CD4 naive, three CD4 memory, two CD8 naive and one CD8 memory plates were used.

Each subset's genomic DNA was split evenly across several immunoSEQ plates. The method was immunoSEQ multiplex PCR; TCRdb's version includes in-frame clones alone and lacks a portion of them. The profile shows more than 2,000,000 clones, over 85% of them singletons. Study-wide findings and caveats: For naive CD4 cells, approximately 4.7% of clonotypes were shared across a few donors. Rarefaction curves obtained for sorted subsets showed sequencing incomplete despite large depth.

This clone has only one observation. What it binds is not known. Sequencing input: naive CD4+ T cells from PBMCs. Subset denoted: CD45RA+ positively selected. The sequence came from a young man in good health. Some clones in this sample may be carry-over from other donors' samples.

CDR3 sequence (DNA): TGCAGCGTTGACCCGACTAGCGGGAGGGCCAATGAGCAGTTCTTC. Residues: CSVDPTSGRANEQFF. The rearrangement links TRBV29-1 to TRBJ2-1, with 14 bases matching TRBD2. This CDR3 region has 15 residues. Germline V CDR1 and CDR2: SQVTM, ANQGSEA. The trim removed 3 bases at V and 6 bases at J, leaving 4 bases unmatched.